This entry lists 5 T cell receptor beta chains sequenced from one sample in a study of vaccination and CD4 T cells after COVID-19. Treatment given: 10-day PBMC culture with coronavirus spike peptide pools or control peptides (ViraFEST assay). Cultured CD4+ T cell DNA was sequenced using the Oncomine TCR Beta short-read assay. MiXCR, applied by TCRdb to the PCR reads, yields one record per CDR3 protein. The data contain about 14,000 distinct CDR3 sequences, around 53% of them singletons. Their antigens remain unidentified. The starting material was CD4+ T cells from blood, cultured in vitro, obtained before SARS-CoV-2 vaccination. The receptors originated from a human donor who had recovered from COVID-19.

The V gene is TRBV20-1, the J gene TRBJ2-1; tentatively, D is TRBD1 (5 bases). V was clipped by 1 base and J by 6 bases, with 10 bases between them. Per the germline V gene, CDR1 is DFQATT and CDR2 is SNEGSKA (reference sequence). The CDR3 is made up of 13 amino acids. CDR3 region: CSARVQVPNEQFF. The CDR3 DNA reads TGCAGTGCTAGAGTACAGGTGCCCAATGAGCAGTTCTTC.

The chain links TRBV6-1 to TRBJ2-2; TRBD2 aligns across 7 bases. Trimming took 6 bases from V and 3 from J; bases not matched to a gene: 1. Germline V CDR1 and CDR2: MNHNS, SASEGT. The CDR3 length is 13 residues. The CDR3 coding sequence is TGTGCCAGCAGAACTAGCGACACCGGGGAGCTGTTTTTT. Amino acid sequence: CASRTSDTGELFF.

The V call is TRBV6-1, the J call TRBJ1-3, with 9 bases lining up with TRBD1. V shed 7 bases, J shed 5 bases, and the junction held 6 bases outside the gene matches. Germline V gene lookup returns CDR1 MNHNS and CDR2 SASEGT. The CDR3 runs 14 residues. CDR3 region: CASNTQGARNTIYF. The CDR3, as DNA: TGTGCCAGCAACACACAGGGGGCTCGAAACACCATATATTTT.

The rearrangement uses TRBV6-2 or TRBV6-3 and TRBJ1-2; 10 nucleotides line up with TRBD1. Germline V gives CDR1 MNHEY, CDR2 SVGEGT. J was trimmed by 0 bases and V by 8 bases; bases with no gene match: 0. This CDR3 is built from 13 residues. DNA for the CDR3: TGTGCCAGCGGACAGGGGGCTAACTATGGCTACACCTTC. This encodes CASGQGANYGYTF.

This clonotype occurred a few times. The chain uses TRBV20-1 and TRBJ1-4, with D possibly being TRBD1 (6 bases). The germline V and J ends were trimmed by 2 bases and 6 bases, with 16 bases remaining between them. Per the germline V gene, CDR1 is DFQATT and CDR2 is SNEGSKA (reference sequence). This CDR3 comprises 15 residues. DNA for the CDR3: TGCAGTGCTAGAAGTGGAGGGGGAGGGGATGAAAAACTGTTTTTT. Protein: CSARSGGGGDEKLFF.